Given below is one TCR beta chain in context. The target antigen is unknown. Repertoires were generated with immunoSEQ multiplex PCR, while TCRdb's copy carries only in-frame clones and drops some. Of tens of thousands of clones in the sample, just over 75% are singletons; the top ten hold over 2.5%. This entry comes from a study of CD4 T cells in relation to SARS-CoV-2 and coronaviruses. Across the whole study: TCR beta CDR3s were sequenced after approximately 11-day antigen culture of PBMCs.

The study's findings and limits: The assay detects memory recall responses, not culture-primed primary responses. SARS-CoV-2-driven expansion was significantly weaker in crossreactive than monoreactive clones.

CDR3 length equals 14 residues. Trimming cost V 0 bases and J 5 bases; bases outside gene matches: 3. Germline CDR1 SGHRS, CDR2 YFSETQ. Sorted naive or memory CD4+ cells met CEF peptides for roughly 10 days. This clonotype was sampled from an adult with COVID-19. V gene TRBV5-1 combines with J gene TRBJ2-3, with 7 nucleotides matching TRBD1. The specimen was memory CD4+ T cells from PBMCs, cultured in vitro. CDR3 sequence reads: CASSLATGKDTQYF. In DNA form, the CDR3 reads TGCGCCAGCAGCTTGGCGACAGGGAAAGATACGCAGTATTTT. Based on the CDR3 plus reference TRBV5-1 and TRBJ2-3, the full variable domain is KAGVTQTPRYLIKTRGQQVTLSCSPISGHRSVSWYQQTPGQGLQFLFEYFSETQRNKGNFPGRFSGRQFSNSRSEMNVSTLELGDSALYLCASSLATGKDTQYFGPGTRLTVL.